This is a list of T cell receptor beta chains from one sample in a study of blood T cell repertoires in COVID-19. Libraries were prepared by immunoSEQ multiplex PCR; TCRdb keeps only in-frame clonotypes and omits some of them. This table has 200,000 to 300,000 clones, around 89% appearing once. The sample was peripheral blood. Receptors originate from a man aged 55 to 70 who had recovered from COVID-19. The CDR3 runs from the conserved cysteine through the conserved F or W. Each record gives: D gene, J gene, clone size, V gene, CDR3 protein, CDR3 DNA. D genes are given only for firm matches. The size of a clone is reported for some rows only, either as once, few or many, or as a class for expanded clones.

d_call: TRBD1
j_call: TRBJ2-6
clone_size: once
v_call: TRBV19
cdr3_aa: CASTLGQVVTGANVLTF
cdr3_nt: TGTGCCAGTACCCTGGGACAGGTCGTGACTGGGGCCAACGTCCTGACTTTC

d_call: NA
j_call: TRBJ1-1
clone_size: NA
v_call: TRBV30
cdr3_aa: CAWSVHVGSAEAFF
cdr3_nt: TGTGCCTGGAGTGTACATGTGGGCTCGGCTGAAGCTTTCTTT

d_call: NA
j_call: TRBJ1-5
clone_size: NA
v_call: TRBV2
cdr3_aa: CASSDGQSSNQPQHF
cdr3_nt: TGTGCCAGCAGTGACGGACAGAGTAGCAATCAGCCCCAGCATTTT

d_call: NA
j_call: TRBJ1-4
clone_size: NA
v_call: TRBV30
cdr3_aa: CAWSVGHLATNEKLFF
cdr3_nt: TGTGCCTGGAGTGTAGGACACCTTGCAACTAATGAAAAACTGTTTTTT

d_call: TRBD1
j_call: TRBJ1-1
clone_size: NA
v_call: TRBV7-3
cdr3_aa: CASSSGQGRNTEAFF
cdr3_nt: TGTGCCAGCAGCTCGGGACAGGGAAGGAACACTGAAGCTTTCTTT

d_call: TRBD1
j_call: TRBJ1-1
clone_size: NA
v_call: TRBV6-5
cdr3_aa: CASSYTILQGEAFF
cdr3_nt: TGTGCCAGCAGTTACACAATCTTACAGGGGGAAGCTTTCTTT

d_call: NA
j_call: TRBJ1-2
clone_size: once
v_call: TRBV5-1
cdr3_aa: CASSLAEGDGYTF
cdr3_nt: TGCGCCAGCAGCTTGGCCGAGGGTGATGGCTACACCTTC

d_call: NA
j_call: TRBJ2-5
clone_size: NA
v_call: TRBV5-1
cdr3_aa: CASSLAAGQETQYF
cdr3_nt: TGCGCCAGCAGCTTGGCAGCGGGCCAAGAGACCCAGTACTTC

d_call: TRBD2
j_call: TRBJ2-5
clone_size: NA
v_call: TRBV10-3
cdr3_aa: CAISDATSGVVETQYF
cdr3_nt: TGTGCCATCAGTGACGCCACTAGCGGGGTTGTAGAGACCCAGTACTTC

d_call: TRBD2
j_call: TRBJ2-3
clone_size: NA
v_call: TRBV7-2
cdr3_aa: CASSSGGMGSRTDTQYF
cdr3_nt: TGTGCCAGCAGCTCCGGGGGGATGGGATCACGCACAGATACGCAGTATTTT

d_call: NA
j_call: TRBJ1-3
clone_size: NA
v_call: TRBV30
cdr3_aa: CACYPWGHSGNTIYF
cdr3_nt: TGTGCCTGTTATCCTTGGGGCCACTCTGGAAACACCATATATTTT

d_call: TRBD1
j_call: TRBJ2-7
clone_size: NA
v_call: TRBV6-5
cdr3_aa: CASRPGQGFYEQYF
cdr3_nt: TGTGCCAGCAGGCCGGGACAGGGTTTCTACGAGCAGTACTTC

d_call: NA
j_call: TRBJ1-2
clone_size: few
v_call: TRBV2
cdr3_aa: CASKLDYGYTF
cdr3_nt: TGTGCCAGCAAGTTAGACTATGGCTACACCTTC

d_call: NA
j_call: TRBJ1-1
clone_size: NA
v_call: TRBV6-1
cdr3_aa: CASSDARKAEAFF
cdr3_nt: TGTGCCAGCAGTGATGCGAGGAAGGCTGAAGCTTTCTTT

d_call: NA
j_call: TRBJ2-1
clone_size: NA
v_call: TRBV9
cdr3_aa: CASRGVSYNEQFF
cdr3_nt: TGTGCCAGTCGCGGGGTCTCCTACAATGAGCAGTTCTTC

d_call: NA
j_call: TRBJ2-1
clone_size: NA
v_call: TRBV5-4
cdr3_aa: CASSSGWGNEQFF
cdr3_nt: TGTGCCAGCAGCTCAGGGTGGGGCAATGAGCAGTTCTTC

d_call: TRBD1
j_call: TRBJ2-1
clone_size: NA
v_call: TRBV24-1
cdr3_aa: CATSDPVPQGAISYNEQFF
cdr3_nt: TGTGCCACCAGTGATCCAGTACCACAGGGGGCCATCTCCTACAATGAGCAGTTCTTC

d_call: NA
j_call: TRBJ2-3
clone_size: NA
v_call: TRBV18
cdr3_aa: CASSPRDSRGYF
cdr3_nt: TGTGCCAGCTCACCACGCGACAGCCGAGGGTATTTT

d_call: TRBD1
j_call: TRBJ2-1
clone_size: NA
v_call: TRBV11-3
cdr3_aa: CASSSDRGAEQFF
cdr3_nt: TGTGCCAGCAGCTCGGACAGGGGGGCTGAGCAGTTCTTC

d_call: TRBD1
j_call: TRBJ1-1
clone_size: NA
v_call: TRBV13
cdr3_aa: CASSRSHRGAEAFF
cdr3_nt: TGTGCCAGCAGCCGGAGCCACAGGGGCGCTGAAGCTTTCTTT

d_call: NA
j_call: TRBJ1-6
clone_size: NA
v_call: TRBV27
cdr3_aa: CASSSSDGNSPLHF
cdr3_nt: TGTGCCAGCAGTTCGTCCGACGGGAATTCACCCCTCCACTTT

d_call: NA
j_call: TRBJ1-6
clone_size: NA
v_call: TRBV29-1
cdr3_aa: CSVSLAGLSTNSPLHF
cdr3_nt: TGCAGCGTTTCCTTGGCAGGCCTGTCCACCAATTCACCCCTCCACTTT

d_call: NA
j_call: TRBJ1-1
clone_size: NA
v_call: TRBV5-4
cdr3_aa: CASIPGGSTEAFF
cdr3_nt: TGTGCCAGCATCCCCGGAGGGAGCACTGAAGCTTTCTTT

d_call: TRBD1
j_call: TRBJ2-1
clone_size: NA
v_call: TRBV6-5
cdr3_aa: CASRTGGVSYNEQFF
cdr3_nt: TGTGCCAGCAGGACAGGGGGGGTCTCCTACAATGAGCAGTTCTTC

d_call: TRBD1
j_call: TRBJ2-7
clone_size: NA
v_call: TRBV19
cdr3_aa: CASSSTGGREQYF
cdr3_nt: TGTGCCAGTAGCTCAACAGGGGGCCGGGAGCAGTACTTC

d_call: NA
j_call: TRBJ1-1
clone_size: NA
v_call: TRBV10-2
cdr3_aa: CASSDGAGVAFF
cdr3_nt: TGCGCCAGCAGTGATGGGGCGGGGGTAGCTTTCTTT

d_call: TRBD1
j_call: TRBJ1-2
clone_size: NA
v_call: TRBV28
cdr3_aa: CASSLAGGDGYTF
cdr3_nt: TGTGCCAGCAGTTTAGCAGGGGGTGATGGCTACACCTTC

d_call: TRBD1
j_call: TRBJ1-6
clone_size: NA
v_call: TRBV19
cdr3_aa: CASSMGQTYSPLHF
cdr3_nt: TGTGCCAGTAGTATGGGACAGACTTATTCACCCCTCCACTTT

d_call: NA
j_call: TRBJ1-2
clone_size: NA
v_call: TRBV29-1
cdr3_aa: CSGGRDGNYGYTF
cdr3_nt: TGCAGCGGCGGGAGGGACGGTAACTATGGCTACACCTTC

d_call: TRBD1
j_call: TRBJ1-2
clone_size: NA
v_call: TRBV27
cdr3_aa: CASRGQGQGGYGYTF
cdr3_nt: TGTGCCAGCAGAGGTCAGGGACAGGGGGGGTATGGCTACACCTTC

d_call: NA
j_call: TRBJ2-7
clone_size: NA
v_call: TRBV4-1
cdr3_aa: CASSQGPSVGSYEQYF
cdr3_nt: TGCGCCAGCAGCCAAGGGCCTTCAGTTGGCTCCTACGAGCAGTACTTC

d_call: NA
j_call: TRBJ1-2
clone_size: once
v_call: TRBV6-6
cdr3_aa: CATTPYPGRYGYTF
cdr3_nt: TGTGCCACCACCCCATATCCAGGGCGGTATGGCTACACCTTC

d_call: NA
j_call: TRBJ1-3
clone_size: NA
v_call: TRBV9
cdr3_aa: CASSLDGRVGNTIYF
cdr3_nt: TGTGCCAGCAGTTTAGACGGGAGGGTTGGAAACACCATATATTTT

d_call: TRBD1
j_call: TRBJ1-1
clone_size: NA
v_call: TRBV11-3
cdr3_aa: CASSLDGQGDTEAFF
cdr3_nt: TGTGCCAGCAGCTTAGATGGACAGGGTGACACTGAAGCTTTCTTT

d_call: NA
j_call: TRBJ2-3
clone_size: NA
v_call: TRBV19
cdr3_aa: CASSTRAPPDTQYF
cdr3_nt: TGTGCCAGTAGTACCAGGGCCCCCCCAGATACGCAGTATTTT

d_call: TRBD1
j_call: TRBJ2-7
clone_size: NA
v_call: TRBV7-9
cdr3_aa: CASSADRGPSEQYF
cdr3_nt: TGTGCCAGCAGCGCCGACAGGGGTCCGTCCGAGCAGTACTTC

d_call: TRBD1
j_call: TRBJ2-7
clone_size: NA
v_call: TRBV19
cdr3_aa: CASSRDRSYEQYF
cdr3_nt: TGTGCCAGTAGTCGGGACAGGTCCTACGAGCAGTACTTC

d_call: TRBD2
j_call: TRBJ2-7
clone_size: once
v_call: TRBV9
cdr3_aa: CASSVGVSGGPDEQYF
cdr3_nt: TGTGCCAGCAGCGTAGGAGTTTCGGGGGGGCCCGACGAGCAGTACTTC

d_call: NA
j_call: TRBJ1-2
clone_size: NA
v_call: TRBV3-1/TRBV3-2
cdr3_aa: CASSQDVGPGGYTF
cdr3_nt: TGTGCCAGCAGCCAAGATGTTGGGCCGGGAGGCTACACCTTC

d_call: NA
j_call: TRBJ1-3
clone_size: NA
v_call: TRBV7-3
cdr3_aa: CASSLGGSGNTIYF
cdr3_nt: TGTGCCAGCAGCTTAGGCGGCTCTGGAAACACCATATATTTT

d_call: NA
j_call: TRBJ2-7
clone_size: NA
v_call: TRBV5-4
cdr3_aa: CASSPGRAYEQYF
cdr3_nt: TGTGCCAGCAGCCCGGGCAGGGCCTACGAGCAGTACTTC

d_call: TRBD1
j_call: TRBJ2-7
clone_size: once
v_call: TRBV2
cdr3_aa: CASSEGTGPYEQYF
cdr3_nt: TGTGCCAGCAGTGAAGGGACAGGCCCCTACGAGCAGTACTTC

d_call: NA
j_call: TRBJ2-2
clone_size: NA
v_call: TRBV3-1/TRBV3-2
cdr3_aa: CASSQGWGGHTGELFF
cdr3_nt: TGTGCCAGCAGCCAAGGATGGGGGGGGCACACCGGGGAGCTGTTTTTT

d_call: NA
j_call: TRBJ1-5
clone_size: few
v_call: TRBV9
cdr3_aa: CASSQGRNQPQHF
cdr3_nt: TGTGCCAGCAGCCAAGGGAGAAATCAGCCCCAGCATTTT

d_call: NA
j_call: TRBJ1-1
clone_size: NA
v_call: TRBV12-3/TRBV12-4
cdr3_aa: CASSTRGTEAFF
cdr3_nt: TGTGCCAGCAGCACGCGAGGGACTGAAGCTTTCTTT

d_call: TRBD1
j_call: TRBJ1-2
clone_size: few
v_call: TRBV24-1
cdr3_aa: CATSSSDRAGYTF
cdr3_nt: TGTGCCACCAGTTCTTCCGACAGGGCGGGCTACACCTTC

d_call: TRBD2
j_call: TRBJ2-3
clone_size: once
v_call: TRBV9
cdr3_aa: CASSLRLAADTQYF
cdr3_nt: TGTGCCAGCAGCCTCCGACTAGCGGCAGATACGCAGTATTTT

d_call: TRBD1
j_call: TRBJ2-3
clone_size: NA
v_call: TRBV5-1
cdr3_aa: CASRRQGTTDTQYF
cdr3_nt: TGCGCCAGCAGGCGACAGGGGACCACAGATACGCAGTATTTT

d_call: TRBD2
j_call: TRBJ2-1
clone_size: NA
v_call: TRBV5-1
cdr3_aa: CASTVTFSSGGTNEQFF
cdr3_nt: TGCGCCAGCACCGTGACTTTTTCTAGCGGGGGTACGAATGAGCAGTTCTTC

d_call: TRBD1
j_call: TRBJ2-2
clone_size: NA
v_call: TRBV5-6
cdr3_aa: CASSLDLGQVTGELFF
cdr3_nt: TGTGCCAGCAGCTTGGATCTCGGACAGGTCACCGGGGAGCTGTTTTTT

d_call: TRBD2
j_call: TRBJ2-1
clone_size: NA
v_call: TRBV13
cdr3_aa: CASSLGARLAGTFYNEQFF
cdr3_nt: TGTGCCAGCAGCCTAGGGGCTAGACTAGCGGGGACCTTCTACAATGAGCAGTTCTTC

d_call: NA
j_call: TRBJ2-7
clone_size: NA
v_call: TRBV27
cdr3_aa: CASSSAGRYEQYF
cdr3_nt: TGTGCCAGCAGTTCGGCAGGGAGGTACGAGCAGTACTTC

d_call: NA
j_call: TRBJ1-1
clone_size: NA
v_call: TRBV7-9
cdr3_aa: CASSPTGWGAFF
cdr3_nt: TGTGCCAGCAGCCCTACAGGATGGGGAGCTTTCTTT

d_call: TRBD1
j_call: TRBJ1-5
clone_size: NA
v_call: TRBV6-5
cdr3_aa: CASSAEGQGNQPQHF
cdr3_nt: TGTGCCAGCAGCGCCGAGGGACAGGGGAATCAGCCCCAGCATTTT

d_call: TRBD1
j_call: TRBJ2-1
clone_size: once
v_call: TRBV12-5
cdr3_aa: CASGFALGTGPYNEQFF
cdr3_nt: TGTGCTAGTGGTTTTGCTCTCGGGACAGGTCCCTACAATGAGCAGTTCTTC

d_call: NA
j_call: TRBJ1-2
clone_size: NA
v_call: TRBV4-1
cdr3_aa: CASSQDLTATVDYTF
cdr3_nt: TGCGCCAGCAGCCAAGACCTGACAGCGACGGTGGACTACACCTTC

d_call: NA
j_call: TRBJ1-2
clone_size: NA
v_call: TRBV5-5
cdr3_aa: CASSLVSVKGEGYTF
cdr3_nt: TGTGCCAGCAGCTTGGTGTCGGTTAAGGGAGAGGGCTACACCTTC

d_call: NA
j_call: TRBJ2-5
clone_size: NA
v_call: TRBV14
cdr3_aa: CASSQEPRGMFGFQETQYF
cdr3_nt: TGTGCCAGCAGCCAAGAGCCCCGGGGAATGTTCGGGTTCCAAGAGACCCAGTACTTC

d_call: NA
j_call: TRBJ1-2
clone_size: NA
v_call: TRBV27
cdr3_aa: CASSSDRLGGYTF
cdr3_nt: TGTGCCAGCAGTTCAGACAGGTTGGGCGGCTACACCTTC